This T cell receptor (beta chain) was obtained from a study of Tregs in tolerant kidney transplant recipients (dated by TCRdb to the late 2010s). In the study overall: Related donors were used in the transplants with nonmyeloablative bone marrow transplantation, and mixed chimerism was transient in the human trials. The study applied TCRbeta sequencing to find donor-specific regulatory T cells before combined kidney and bone marrow transplantation and then followed those same cells after transplant. Study-wide findings and limitations: Expanding Tregs with activated donor B cells appeared to identify the most biologically relevant and donor-specific TCRbeta repertoire. In tolerant patients, donor-specific Tregs expanded more than Tregs overall, which suggests antigen-driven rather than nonspecific expansion. Because the study included only a small number of patients, the results must be confirmed in larger populations and under other immunosuppression protocols. For some patients, the PCR primers changed as time went on, which meant samples from those patients could not be compared with one another at the nucleotide level. Biological reproducibility was not directly addressed, though technical replication error appeared minimal.

With respect to this clone: Its antigen specificity is not known. Base qualities are not recorded, but no much larger clone differs from it by a single base.

For TCRbeta CDR3 sequencing, genomic DNA from the sorted cells was extracted using the QIAGEN DNeasy Blood and Tissue Kit. High-throughput TCRbeta CDR3 sequencing, including PCR amplification with bias correction and internal controls, was performed commercially through immunoSEQ. The source study handled its data this way. A unique productive TCRbeta sequence was defined by the CDR3 nucleotide sequence when primers matched, and otherwise by the CDR3 amino acid sequence together with the Vbeta and Jbeta genes. To correct for sorting error, sequences found in more than one sorted population at a frequency ratio of 2:1 or less were discarded, and the remaining shared sequences were assigned to the population with the higher frequency. Donor-reactive sequences were defined as at least 5-fold expanded in CFSE-low cells versus unstimulated cells, with frequency of at least 0.01% in CFSE-low cells. Jensen-Shannon divergence, calculated on the top 100 TCRbeta sequences ranked by frequency, was used to quantify repertoire divergence. For samples with multiple sequencing runs, sorting error was corrected in each run separately before the runs were combined. The table was pulled from immuneACCESS by TCRdb, which kept in-frame rearrangements only. Such tables lose some clones; where checked, under half of the loss comes from unresolved V genes, and the rest has no known cause. From that table come the V and J calls and clone size; the DNA was used to work out D and trimming. The sample table shows about 94,000 clones, and 90% to 95% are seen once. The ten largest clones take up around 0.45% of the sample.

The time point label, as the study defines it: blood sample drawn before combined kidney and bone marrow transplant. Thawed PBMCs were FACS-sorted into unstimulated Tregs (CD4+CD25+CD127-), CD4+ non-Tregs (CD4+CD25-), CD4 cells and CD8 cells. Patients were several combined kidney and bone marrow transplant recipients from the ITN036ST trial, and only these trial subjects had samples available. Healthy control blood was separated into PBMCs by Ficoll density gradient and cryopreserved, and patient PBMCs were collected both before and after transplant. Trimming costs V 0 bases and J 4 bases, and their ends lie 15 bases apart. Sequences SEHNR (CDR1) and FQNEAQ (CDR2) are obtained from the germline V gene (reference sequence). The CDR3 runs 16 amino acids, cysteine and phenylalanine included. Only the CDR3 part of the read is kept: 48 bases, read in frame from the first base.

This TCR derives from a human donor who received a combined kidney and bone marrow transplant. Sequences were derived from CD4+ T cells from blood, sampled before the transplant. This chain joins TRBV7-9 to TRBJ2-5, with a tentative D gene TRBD1 over 7 matching bases. Read as DNA, the sequence is TGTGCCAGCAGCTTAGCGCGGGACAGCCCGGGAGAGACCCAGTACTTC. This yields the protein CASSLARDSPGETQYF. Full variable domain (CDR3 extended with the reference TRBV7-9 and TRBJ2-5 proteins): DTGVSQNPRHKITKRGQNVTFRCDPISEHNRLYWYRQTLGQGPEFLTYFQNEAQLEKSRLLSDRFSAERPKGSFSTLEIQRTEQGDSAMYLCASSLARDSPGETQYFGPGTRLLVL.